This entry features one TCR beta chain sequence. Its specificity is unknown. This sample stems from a study of cytomegalovirus exposure and HLA in healthy donors. Study observations and caveats: Earlier findings revealed that most TCR beta V segments proved productive either about 87% or about 30% of the time.

The CDR3 is 15 residues long. Germline lookup yields CDR1 MNHEY and CDR2 SVGAGI. Losses at the gene ends were 10 bases for V and 5 bases for J; bases not matched to a gene: 12. PCR amplification relied on 60 Vbeta primers (plus 13 Jbeta primers). Clones were read by immunoSEQ multiplex PCR, and TCRdb kept only the in-frame ones, dropping some. The table lists about 140,000 clones, more than 65% of them singletons. This receptor was identified in a woman in her 30s in good health and CMV-seronegative. The sample consisted of PBMCs. The chain joins TRBV6-5 to TRBJ2-2; 8 bases fit TRBD2. The CDR3 reads CATDSGTSGTGELFF. As DNA, the CDR3 is TGTGCCACCGACTCCGGGACTAGTGGTACCGGGGAGCTGTTTTTT.